A single sample is the source of the 21 T cell receptor beta chains below, sequenced in a study of vaccination effects on CD4 cells after COVID-19. Method: immunoSEQ multiplex PCR; TCRdb's copy keeps in-frame clones and lacks some. The data show about 24,000 clones, around 70% seen once. These receptors' targets are unknown. Sequencing followed a ViraFEST assay step that expanded antigen-specific CD4+ T cells with viral peptide pools. Culturing for nine to ten days preceded CD4+ T cell isolation. Participants each got two BNT162b2 or mRNA-1273 vaccine doses. Source: CD4+ T cells from PBMCs cultured with SARS-CoV-2 spike peptides, taken after COVID-19 vaccination. These receptors were taken from a human donor who received a COVID-19 vaccine.

This clone has more than one count but fewer than ten. The CDR3 region has the DNA TGTGCCAGCAGCCAAGAGGCAGGGGGGTACACCATATATTTT. It is translated as CASSQEAGGYTIYF. The rearrangement joins TRBV3-1 (or the pseudogene TRBV3-2) to TRBJ1-3, with 7 bases matching TRBD1. V dropped 0 bases and J dropped 8; count of bases not matched to a gene: 4. Germline V gives CDR1 LGHDT, CDR2 YNNKEL (reference sequence). This CDR3 has 14 amino acids.

Written as DNA, the CDR3 is TGTGCCAGCGGATTAACGAACACCGGGGAGCTGTTTTTT. It is translated as CASGLTNTGELFF. The chain is built from TRBV12-3 or TRBV12-4 and TRBJ2-2; D gene uncertain. Between the trimmed V and J ends, which lost 8 bases and 0 bases, there was a span of 7 bases. The CDR3 runs to 13 residues.

V and J are TRBV12-3 or TRBV12-4 and TRBJ2-6; D is uncertain. This CDR3 has 13 amino acids. Trimming shortened V by 7 bases and J by 0 bases, and 4 bases separated the two germline ends. CDR3 region: CASIVSGANVLTF. In nucleotides, the CDR3 is TGTGCCAGCATAGTCTCTGGGGCCAACGTCCTGACTTTC.

The genes are TRBV30 and TRBJ1-5; D is undetermined. The CDR3 is 13 amino acids. In germline, CDR1 is GTSNPN, CDR2 SVGIG (reference sequence). V was cut by 4 bases and J by 3 bases, with 10 bases left in between. CDR3 bases: TGTGCCTGGAAAGGTCAGATCAATCAGCCCCAGCATTTT. Amino acids: CAWKGQINQPQHF. Supplemented by reference TRBV30 and TRBJ1-5, the full variable domain reads SQTIHQWPATLVQPVGSPLSLECTVEGTSNPNLYWYRQAAGRGLQLLFYSVGIGQISSEVPQNLSASRPQDRQFILSSKKLLLSDSGFYLCAWKGQINQPQHFGDGTRLSIL.

The chain is built from TRBV18 and TRBJ1-4, with unresolved D. The CDR3 length is 14 residues. From germline, CDR1 is KGHSH and CDR2 LQKENI. Trimming shortened V by 2 bases and J by 5 bases, and 9 bases separated the two germline ends. The CDR3 DNA reads TGTGCCAGCTCACCAACAACAGCGAATGAAAAACTGTTTTTT. Amino acids: CASSPTTANEKLFF. Using reference TRBV18 and TRBJ1-4 for the parts outside the CDR3, the full variable domain is NAGVMQNPRHLVRRRGQEARLRCSPMKGHSHVYWYRQLPEEGLKFMVYLQKENIIDESGMPKERFSAEFPKEGPSILRIQQVVRGDSAAYFCASSPTTANEKLFFGSGTQLSVL.

The V call is TRBV19, the J call TRBJ2-4; D is possibly TRBD1 or TRBD2 (5 bases each). Germline V gives CDR1 LNHDA, CDR2 SQIVND (reference sequence). The CDR3 consists of 16 residues. V lost 3 bases and J 1 base, leaving 13 bases between the germline ends. For the CDR3, the DNA is TGTGCCAGTAGTATGTTGGGGGTGACGGCCAAAAACATTCAGTACTTC. Its protein product is CASSMLGVTAKNIQYF. Drawing the rest from reference TRBV19 and TRBJ2-4, the complete variable domain is DGGITQSPKYLFRKEGQNVTLSCEQNLNHDAMYWYRQDPGQGLRLIYYSQIVNDFQKGDIAEGYSVSREKKESFPLTVTSAQKNPTAFYLCASSMLGVTAKNIQYFGAGTRLSVL.

This sequence joins TRBV6-5 and TRBJ2-1; the match to TRBD1 covers 8 bases. The germline V gene has CDR1 MNHEY and CDR2 SVGAGI. V gave up 10 bases and J gave up 4 bases; unmatched junction bases: 9. The CDR3 has 14 amino acids. The CDR3 loop reads CATRQGLLYNEQFF. In DNA, the CDR3 is TGTGCCACCAGACAGGGGCTTTTGTACAATGAGCAGTTCTTC.

The rearrangement uses TRBV13 and TRBJ1-2, with D hard to call. Germline values: CDR1 PRHDT, CDR2 FYEKMQ (reference sequence). V was pared by 5 bases and J by 3 bases, with 7 bases between. CDR3 size: 12 residues. The DNA for the CDR3 is TGTGCCAGCAGCCGTAGGTACTATGGCTACACCTTC. It yields the protein CASSRRYYGYTF.

The CDR3 coding sequence is TGTGCCAGCAGCCCGCTGGACAGGGGAGATACGCAGTATTTT. Amino acids: CASSPLDRGDTQYF. The chain recombines TRBV4-2 with TRBJ2-3, with 9 bases that match TRBD1. V was clipped by 4 bases and J by 5 bases; unmatched bases: 4. CDR3 size: 14 residues. From germline, CDR1 is LGHNA and CDR2 YNFKEQ.

This chain uses TRBV18 with TRBJ1-2, with D uncertain. V lost 1 base and J 4 bases, leaving 16 bases between the germline ends. Germline assignment: CDR1 KGHSH and CDR2 LQKENI. The CDR3 runs 16 residues. The CDR3 protein is CASSPLDPPGIYGYTF. In DNA, the CDR3 is TGTGCCAGCTCACCACTTGATCCTCCGGGGATCTATGGCTACACCTTC.

The rearrangement joins TRBV24-1 to TRBJ1-2; D unresolved. Trimming took 3 bases from V and 4 from J, leaving 11 bases between them. The CDR3 is made up of 14 amino acids. Germline CDR1 KGHDR, CDR2 SFDVKD. The CDR3 bases are TGTGCCACCAGTGATGTTAGAAACCCCTATGGCTACACCTTC. Protein: CATSDVRNPYGYTF.

The chain is built from TRBV29-1 and TRBJ2-7; 10 positions agree with TRBD2. The CDR3 covers 13 residues. Trimming at V came to 4 bases and at J to 6 bases, leaving 6 bases not matched to a gene. Germline loops: CDR1 SQVTM, CDR2 ANQGSEA. The DNA for the CDR3 is TGCAGCGTTGTCAGCGGGAGGGCCTTCGAGCAGTACTTC. This translates into CSVVSGRAFEQYF.

This sequence joins TRBV10-2 and TRBJ2-5; D is ambiguous. V lost 4 bases to trimming and J lost 5 bases, with 11 bases between them. There are 13 residues in the CDR3. The V gene's germline CDR1 is WSHSY and CDR2 SAAADI. The CDR3 sequence is CASSASSWETQYF. The CDR3 region has the DNA TGCGCCAGCAGTGCATCCTCTTGGGAGACCCAGTACTTC.

The chain links TRBV4-2 to TRBJ2-1; the match to TRBD2 covers 9 bases. Per germline, CDR1 LGHNA and CDR2 YNFKEQ. V shed 4 bases and J 8 bases; nucleotides not matched to a gene: 18. The CDR3 covers 18 residues. This chain's CDR3 is CASSRQPIAGEVSHEQFF. The CDR3 nucleotides are TGTGCCAGCAGCCGACAACCGATAGCGGGAGAGGTGTCACATGAGCAGTTCTTC.

The V call is TRBV7-7, the J call TRBJ2-5; possibly TRBD1 for D (6 bases). Per germline, CDR1 SSHAT and CDR2 FNYEAQ (reference sequence). This CDR3 is built from 16 residues. With 1 base removed from V and 1 base from J, the gap between germline ends came to 13 bases. CDR3 sequence reads: CASSLGRQVTQETQYF. The CDR3 region has the DNA TGTGCCAGCAGCTTAGGGCGACAGGTGACCCAAGAGACCCAGTACTTC.

There are a few counts of this clone. V is TRBV4-1 and J is TRBJ1-2; D unresolved. With 3 bases removed from V and 1 base from J, the gap between germline ends came to 3 bases. The germline gives CDR1 MGHRA, CDR2 YSYEKL. The CDR3 extends over 12 amino acids. The CDR3 loop is CASSQVNYGYTF. In DNA form, the CDR3 reads TGCGCCAGCAGCCAGGTTAACTATGGCTACACCTTC.

This clone was recorded only once. The rearrangement joins TRBV27 to TRBJ2-1; 8 bases are a match to TRBD2. In germline, CDR1 is MNHEY, CDR2 SMNVEV (reference sequence). This CDR3 has 14 residues. The junction had 5 bases not matched to a gene; V was cut back by 6 bases and J by 4 bases. Here the CDR3 reads CASRGLVQYNEQFF. The CDR3 DNA sequence: TGTGCCAGCAGGGGACTAGTTCAATACAATGAGCAGTTCTTC.

The V and J genes are TRBV7-4 and TRBJ1-5; D is possibly TRBD1 (5 bases). V lost 1 base and J lost 0, with 16 bases in between. This CDR3 comprises 18 residues. The germline V gene encodes CDR1 SGHVT and CDR2 SQSDAQ. The CDR3 region is CASSLDGSSGVSNQPQHF. The DNA for the CDR3 is TGTGCCAGCAGCTTAGATGGTTCTTCGGGGGTTAGCAATCAGCCCCAGCATTTT.

Worth noting for this clone: The sample carries other DNA sequences with the same CDR3. This chain connects TRBV15 to TRBJ1-5; no definite D call. This CDR3 has 12 residues. The V end was cut by 0 bases, the J end by 3 bases, with 0 bases between. Germline V gives CDR1 LNHNV, CDR2 YYDKDF (reference sequence). The CDR3 DNA reads as TGTGCCACCAGCAGAGACAATCAGCCCCAGCATTTT. It codes for CATSRDNQPQHF. The complete variable domain, with remaining parts taken from reference TRBV15 and TRBJ1-5, reads DAMVIQNPRYQVTQFGKPVTLSCSQTLNHNVMYWYQQKSSQAPKLLFHYYDKDFNNEADTPDNFQSRRPNTSFCFLDIRSPGLGDTAMYLCATSRDNQPQHFGDGTRLSIL.

This clone was observed once. This chain uses TRBV5-6 with TRBJ2-1; perhaps D is TRBD1 or TRBD2 (6 bases each). Deletions cut 4 bases from V and 0 bases from J, with 11 bases between. CDR3 size: 15 residues. CDR1 and CDR2 from the germline V gene are SGHDT and YYEEEE. DNA of the CDR3: TGTGCCAGCAGCCCGAGGGGGGTCTCCTACAATGAGCAGTTCTTC. Its protein is CASSPRGVSYNEQFF. Combining the CDR3 with reference TRBV5-6 and TRBJ2-1 gives the whole variable domain DAGVTQSPTHLIKTRGQQVTLRCSPKSGHDTVSWYQQALGQGPQFIFQYYEEEERQRGNFPDRFSGHQFPNYSSELNVNALLLGDSALYLCASSPRGVSYNEQFFGPGTRLTVL.

The chain links TRBV11-2 to TRBJ2-1; D is possibly TRBD2 (5 bases). The CDR3 sequence is 17 residues long. Germline CDR1 reads SGHAT; CDR2 reads FQNNGV. V lost 6 bases, J lost 0 bases, and 18 bases lay in between. Here the CDR3 DNA reads TGTGCCAGCAGGCGGGCTAGCATTCCAAGCTCCTACAATGAGCAGTTCTTC. Translating it yields CASRRASIPSSYNEQFF.